Presented here are 19 T cell receptor beta chains from one specimen sequenced in a study of cytomegalovirus exposure and HLA in healthy donors (dated by TCRdb to about 2017). Library method: the immunoSEQ multiplex PCR assay. TCRdb limited this immuneACCESS table to in-frame rearrangements with V and J called. A share of clones is missing; checked studies link under half to unresolved V genes, and the rest is unexplained. In this sample the table shows about 130,000 clones, 85% to 90% of which occur a single time. The ten largest clones represent 3% to 4% of the sample. Sequences were obtained from PBMCs. These receptors were obtained from a man aged 30 to 45 in good health and CMV-seronegative.

This chain connects TRBV5-4 to TRBJ2-7; 9 nucleotides align to TRBD1. Germline V gives CDR1 SGHNT, CDR2 YYREEE (reference sequence). With V trimmed by 4 bases and J by 5 bases, 7 bases remained unmatched. The CDR3 runs to 14 residues. Here the CDR3 reads CASSPGTGINEQYF. DNA of the CDR3: TGTGCCAGCAGCCCGGGGACAGGGATCAACGAGCAGTACTTC.

V usage is TRBV5-1 and J usage is TRBJ1-4, with 7 bases that match TRBD1. The CDR3 contains 13 residues. The germline CDR1 and CDR2 sequences are SGHRS and YFSETQ. V lost 4 bases, J lost 8 bases, and 5 bases stayed unmatched. The CDR3 nucleotides read TGCGCCAGCAGCGAGGGGGCGCGCGAAAAACTGTTTTTT. Residues: CASSEGAREKLFF.

The V call is TRBV4-3, the J call TRBJ1-5; 9 bases line up with TRBD1. J was trimmed by 5 bases and V by 2 bases; bases with no gene match: 4. Per the germline V gene, CDR1 is LGHNA and CDR2 is YSLEER. The CDR3 covers 15 residues. CDR3 amino acids: CASSQTGGPYQPQHF. As DNA, the CDR3 is TGCGCCAGCAGCCAAACAGGGGGCCCTTATCAGCCCCAGCATTTT.

The V and J genes are TRBV20-1 and TRBJ1-1, with 9 bases identical to TRBD1. The trim removed 5 bases at V and 10 bases at J, leaving 2 bases unmatched. The CDR3 covers 10 residues. Germline V gene data show CDR1 as DFQATT and CDR2 as SNEGSKA (reference sequence). CDR3 sequence (DNA): TGCAGTGCTTCGGACAGGGGAGCTTTCTTT. Its translation is CSASDRGAFF.

The chain uses TRBV7-2 and TRBJ1-5; D gene ambiguous. Trimming shortened V by 5 bases and J by 7 bases, and 15 bases separated the two germline ends. The CDR3 is made up of 14 amino acids. CDR1 is SGHTA and CDR2 is FQGNSA in the germline V gene. CDR3 residues: CASSPYSYKQPQHF. Here the CDR3 DNA reads TGTGCCAGCAGCCCATACAGTTACAAACAGCCCCAGCATTTT.

This chain joins TRBV6-6 and TRBJ1-5; D uncertain. The V gene's germline CDR1 is MNHNY and CDR2 SVGAGI (reference sequence). The CDR3 spans 15 residues. Trimming pared 6 bases from V and 3 bases from J, leaving 15 bases between. CDR3 in amino acids: CASSFSESVNQPQHF. The CDR3 DNA is TGTGCCAGCAGCTTTTCCGAGTCGGTCAATCAGCCCCAGCATTTT.

This clone was picked up one time. V gene TRBV11-2 combines with J gene TRBJ2-3; 11 bases match TRBD2. Germline V lookup: CDR1 SGHAT, CDR2 FQNNGV. CDR3 length equals 20 residues. With 0 bases clipped from V and 0 bases from J, the junction kept 11 bases outside the gene matches. In nucleotides, the CDR3 is TGTGCCAGCAGCTTAGATAAAACGCTAGCGGGGGGCATAAGCACAGATACGCAGTATTTT. Protein: CASSLDKTLAGGISTDTQYF.

The chain carries TRBV7-2 and TRBJ1-1; unclear D gene. The V gene's germline CDR1 is SGHTA and CDR2 FQGNSA. Trimming stripped 2 bases from V and 6 bases from J, with 10 bases between. The CDR3 sequence is 13 residues long. This CDR3 reads CASSLNSGSEAFF. DNA for the CDR3: TGTGCCAGCAGCTTAAATTCGGGGTCTGAAGCTTTCTTT.

Concerning this clone itself: Other DNA sequences in this sample translate to the same CDR3. The chain carries TRBV18 and TRBJ1-4, with TRBD1 identical over 10 bases. The junction had 3 bases not matched to a gene; V was cut back by 3 bases and J by 5 bases. The CDR3 is 15 amino acids. In germline, CDR1 is KGHSH, CDR2 LQKENI. The CDR3 spells CASSPPGQGNEKLFF. The CDR3 DNA reads as TGTGCCAGCTCACCCCCGGGACAGGGGAATGAAAAACTGTTTTTT.

A few counts support this clone. The chain joins TRBV7-2 to TRBJ1-6, with 7 bases that match TRBD1. Losses at the gene ends were 1 base for V and 10 bases for J; bases not matched to a gene: 7. Germline loops: CDR1 SGHTA, CDR2 FQGNSA. This CDR3 contains 15 residues. This chain's CDR3 is CASSLVRGVASPLHF. CDR3 DNA: TGTGCCAGCAGCTTAGTCAGGGGGGTGGCCTCACCCCTCCACTTT.

The chain couples TRBV19 to TRBJ2-7; 8 bases fit TRBD1. There are 16 residues in the CDR3. Per germline, CDR1 LNHDA and CDR2 SQIVND (reference sequence). Trimming removed 0 bases from V and 0 bases from J; junction bases left unmatched: 4. CDR3 DNA: TGTGCCAGTAGTATAGATCGGACAGGGAACTCCTACGAGCAGTACTTC. It yields the protein CASSIDRTGNSYEQYF.

This chain connects TRBV2 to TRBJ1-2; D is unclear. This CDR3 spans 12 amino acids. V lost 6 bases to trimming and J lost 8 bases, with 13 bases between them. Germline V gene sequence: CDR1 SNHLY, CDR2 FYNNEI. CDR3 DNA sequence: TGTGCCAGCAGGAATTTTGTTCAGGGCTACACCTTC. Its protein product is CASRNFVQGYTF.

The chain employs TRBV18 and TRBJ2-5; D perhaps matches TRBD1 (6 bases). CDR3 length: 14 amino acids. Trimming removed 4 bases from V and 5 bases from J, with 14 bases in between. Germline CDR1 reads KGHSH; CDR2 reads LQKENI. CDR3 coding DNA: TGTGCCAGCTCACTGGCAGGGGAGCAGGAGACCCAGTACTTC. It codes for CASSLAGEQETQYF.

This clone was detected a few times. The chain is built from TRBV19 and TRBJ2-7, with 8 bases fitting TRBD2. The CDR3 consists of 15 residues. The V gene end was trimmed by 4 bases and the J gene end by 5 bases; junction bases not matched to a gene: 10. The germline CDR1 and CDR2 sequences are LNHDA and SQIVND (reference sequence). DNA of the CDR3: TGTGCCAGTAGTACCCCCGGGACTAGTTGCCACGAGCAGTACTTC. This codes for CASSTPGTSCHEQYF.

This chain uses TRBV5-6 with TRBJ2-7; 7 bases are a match to TRBD1. The V gene end was trimmed by 0 bases and the J gene end by 4 bases; junction bases not matched to a gene: 7. Germline V lookup: CDR1 SGHDT, CDR2 YYEEEE. The CDR3 has 15 amino acids. This chain's CDR3 is CASSLGRDRAYEQYF. For the CDR3, the DNA is TGTGCCAGCAGCTTGGGCAGAGACAGGGCGTACGAGCAGTACTTC.

The chain links TRBV27 to TRBJ1-1; D ambiguous. The germline V gene encodes CDR1 MNHEY and CDR2 SMNVEV (reference sequence). This CDR3 has 17 amino acids. The V gene lost 0 bases and the J gene lost 2 bases, with 16 bases spanning the gap. CDR3 amino acids: CASSLSTHDFSNTEAFF. The CDR3 nucleotides read TGTGCCAGCAGTTTATCGACCCACGACTTTAGTAACACTGAAGCTTTCTTT.

By share, this clone ranks as medium-sized. The chain combines TRBV6-4 with TRBJ2-1; 9 bases are a match to TRBD2. With V trimmed by 0 bases and J by 7 bases, 4 bases remained unmatched. CDR1 is MRHNA, CDR2 SNTAGT, per germline. The CDR3 runs to 15 residues. CDR3 in amino acids: CASSDSRGGANEQFF. The DNA of the CDR3 is TGTGCCAGCAGTGACTCCCGCGGGGGGGCAAATGAGCAGTTCTTC.

The genes are TRBV7-2 and TRBJ1-6; 8 nucleotides align to TRBD1. The CDR3 extends over 16 amino acids. Germline values: CDR1 SGHTA, CDR2 FQGNSA. The J segment lost 0 bases and the V segment lost 5 bases, leaving 3 bases of the junction unmatched. The CDR3 DNA reads TGTGCCAGCAGCCGGGACAGGAGCTCCTATAATTCACCCCTCCACTTT. Translated: CASSRDRSSYNSPLHF.

The genes are TRBV6-5 and TRBJ2-1; 7 bases map to TRBD2. The J segment lost 8 bases and the V segment lost 2 bases, leaving 3 bases of the junction unmatched. Germline CDR1 is MNHEY and CDR2 is SVGAGI. CDR3 length equals 13 residues. CDR3 nucleotides: TGTGCCAGCAGTTACGTAAGCGGGGATGAGCAGTTCTTC. Amino acid sequence: CASSYVSGDEQFF.